This T cell receptor (beta chain) stems from a study of technical replicates of blood from several donors. This clone occurred once. This CDR3 spans 14 amino acids. V lost 0 bases and J lost 3, with 7 bases in between. CDR1 is SGHRS and CDR2 is YFSETQ in the germline V gene. The method was immunoSEQ multiplex PCR; TCRdb's version includes in-frame clones alone and lacks a portion of them. The sample consists of about 74,000 clones, 95% of them appearing once. This chain connects TRBV5-1 to TRBJ1-5; D is unclear. The sequence was obtained from a human donor in good health. Sequencing used T cells isolated from PBMCs. Here the CDR3 DNA reads TGCGCCAGCAGCTTGGGTGACATCAATCAGCCCCAGCATTTT. The encoded protein is CASSLGDINQPQHF.